The 29 T cell receptor beta chains listed next were all sequenced from one sample in a study of radiation and T cells in renal cell carcinoma. The data were produced by immunoSEQ multiplex PCR, yet TCRdb's version contains in-frame clones alone and is incomplete. The sample has around 180,000 clones; approximately 90% are singletons. Time point meaning: blood 4 weeks post-SBRT, at nephrectomy. Described treatment: 15 Gy SBRT to primary tumor, nephrectomy 4 weeks later. Sample: blood, taken from a patient whose treatment included radiotherapy and nephrectomy. The receptors were sampled from a woman aged 45-65 years with renal cell carcinoma.

This clone was recorded only once. This rearrangement joins TRBV19 to TRBJ2-2, with TRBD2 identical over 8 bases. Looked up from germline, CDR1 is LNHDA and CDR2 is SQIVND (reference sequence). The ends lost 4 bases at V and 6 bases at J; junction bases unmatched: 13. The CDR3 spans 17 residues. CDR3 region: CASSSNGGRLASGELFF. DNA for the CDR3: TGTGCCAGTAGTAGCAATGGGGGGAGACTAGCGTCCGGGGAGCTGTTTTTT.

This chain links TRBV5-4 with TRBJ2-5; D is ambiguous. The CDR3 length is 13 residues. Looked up from germline, CDR1 is SGHNT and CDR2 is YYREEE (reference sequence). The germline V and J ends were trimmed by 4 bases and 1 base, with 8 bases remaining between them. CDR3 sequence (DNA): TGTGCCAGCAGCCCCATAGCCCAAGAGACCCAGTACTTC. This encodes CASSPIAQETQYF.

The V and J genes are TRBV29-1 and TRBJ2-1; D unclear. This CDR3 has 16 amino acids. The V end was cut by 1 base, the J end by 0 bases, with 13 bases between. Germline CDR1 is SQVTM and CDR2 is ANQGSEA. Here the CDR3 reads CSVEGGGRSSYNEQFF. DNA of the CDR3: TGCAGCGTTGAAGGAGGCGGCAGAAGCTCCTACAATGAGCAGTTCTTC.

The gene calls are TRBV6-6 and TRBJ2-6; D possibly corresponds to TRBD2 (5 bases). The CDR3 runs 15 residues. V dropped 2 bases and J dropped 4 bases, with 9 bases sitting between them. Germline V gene sequence: CDR1 MNHNY, CDR2 SVGAGI (reference sequence). The CDR3 spells CASSYEGAGANVLTF. CDR3 DNA sequence: TGTGCCAGCAGTTACGAGGGCGCCGGGGCCAACGTCCTGACTTTC.

This chain connects TRBV11-3 to TRBJ2-6; D possibly corresponds to TRBD1 (6 bases). Trimming took off 1 base at V and 1 base at J, with 11 bases between the two ends. This CDR3 contains 17 residues. Germline CDR1 SGHNT, CDR2 YENEEA. Here the CDR3 reads CASSLAGTQSGANVLTF. The DNA for the CDR3 is TGTGCCAGCAGCTTAGCGGGGACACAATCTGGGGCCAACGTCCTGACTTTC.

The chain recombines TRBV30 with TRBJ2-7, with D perhaps matching TRBD1 (6 bases). Germline V gene lookup returns CDR1 GTSNPN and CDR2 SVGIG (reference sequence). The CDR3 totals 13 residues. V was trimmed by 1 base and J by 2 bases, leaving 9 bases between them. CDR3 residues: CAWSEDRAYEQYF. In nucleotides, the CDR3 is TGTGCCTGGAGTGAGGACAGAGCCTACGAGCAGTACTTC.

The chain links TRBV14 to TRBJ2-5; no definite D call. From germline, CDR1 is SGHDN and CDR2 FVKESK. The CDR3 has 14 residues. The V gene lost 0 bases and the J gene lost 2 bases, with 7 bases spanning the gap. Written as DNA, the CDR3 is TGTGCCAGCAGCCAAGAACCGTCGCAAGAGACCCAGTACTTC. Translation gives CASSQEPSQETQYF.

The chain is built from TRBV7-8 and TRBJ2-3; the match to TRBD1 covers 10 bases. The CDR3 has 17 amino acids. The J segment lost 5 bases and the V segment lost 1 base, leaving 9 bases of the junction unmatched. Germline lookup yields CDR1 SGHVS and CDR2 FQNEAQ. The CDR3 sequence: CASSLVVGGQGKDTQYF. CDR3 DNA: TGTGCCAGCAGCTTAGTGGTCGGGGGACAGGGGAAAGATACGCAGTATTTT.

V and J are TRBV2 and TRBJ1-5; possible D gene TRBD1, 5 bases. CDR1 and CDR2 (germline): SNHLY, FYNNEI. Trimming left V 3 bases short and J 7 bases short, with 13 bases between. The CDR3 is made up of 14 amino acids. CDR3 coding DNA: TGTGCCAGCAGTGAGGGGCAGGGTGGACAGCCCCAGCATTTT. Its translation: CASSEGQGGQPQHF.

In DNA, the CDR3 is TGCGCCAGCAGCATTGACAGGGCAGGCACTGAAGCTTTCTTT. Translating gives CASSIDRAGTEAFF. V is TRBV5-1 and J is TRBJ1-1, with 7 bases lining up with TRBD1. This CDR3 is built from 14 residues. Looked up from germline, CDR1 is SGHRS and CDR2 is YFSETQ. The junction had 7 bases not matched to a gene; V was cut back by 4 bases and J by 4 bases.

The rearrangement links TRBV19 to TRBJ1-5; D not certain. The germline V and J ends were trimmed by 5 bases and 0 bases, with 11 bases remaining between them. The germline V gene encodes CDR1 LNHDA and CDR2 SQIVND (reference sequence). CDR3 length: 15 residues. The CDR3 region is CASSFSGVSNQPQHF. The CDR3 nucleotides read TGTGCCAGTAGTTTCTCGGGAGTTAGCAATCAGCCCCAGCATTTT.

The V gene is TRBV2, the J gene TRBJ1-5; TRBD1 might be the D (5 bases). The V gene lost 6 bases and the J gene lost 6 bases, with 12 bases spanning the gap. The germline CDR1 and CDR2 sequences are SNHLY and FYNNEI. The CDR3 loop spans 13 amino acids. For the CDR3, the DNA is TGTGCCAGCAGGGAGACAGAGGCTCAGCCCCAGCATTTT. Its translation: CASRETEAQPQHF. Filled out from reference TRBV2 and TRBJ1-5, the complete variable domain reads EPEVTQTPSHQVTQMGQEVILRCVPISNHLYFYWYRQILGQKVEFLVSFYNNEISEKSEIFDDQFSVERPDGSNFTLKIRSTKLEDSAMYFCASRETEAQPQHFGDGTRLSIL.

V and J are TRBV6-6 and TRBJ2-7; 8 bases fit TRBD1. J was trimmed by 1 base and V by 4 bases; bases with no gene match: 9. The CDR3 runs to 16 residues. Germline V gene data show CDR1 as MNHNY and CDR2 as SVGAGI (reference sequence). This CDR3 is CASSSPGQGSSYEQYF. In nucleotides, the CDR3 is TGTGCCAGCAGTTCCCCCGGACAGGGATCGTCCTACGAGCAGTACTTC.

The genes are TRBV15 and TRBJ2-7; D is perhaps TRBD1 (5 bases). The CDR3 is made up of 15 amino acids. Trimming shortened V by 2 bases and J by 3 bases, and 14 bases separated the two germline ends. Germline V gene lookup returns CDR1 LNHNV and CDR2 YYDKDF (reference sequence). In DNA, the CDR3 is TGTGCCACCAGCAGACTAGGTGGGGCCAACTACGAGCAGTACTTC. Its translation is CATSRLGGANYEQYF.

The chain employs TRBV7-9 and TRBJ2-5; D gene ambiguous. The V end lost 3 bases, the J end lost 1 base, and 6 bases lay between the germline ends. CDR3 length equals 13 residues. Germline V gene lookup returns CDR1 SEHNR and CDR2 FQNEAQ (reference sequence). The CDR3 spells CASSLGSQETQYF. For the CDR3, the DNA is TGTGCCAGCAGCTTGGGCAGCCAAGAGACCCAGTACTTC.

The V call is TRBV10-1, the J call TRBJ1-5; D remains unclear. Trimming pared 3 bases from V and 0 bases from J, leaving 0 bases between. The CDR3 has 12 amino acids. Germline CDR1 reads WNHNN; CDR2 reads SYGVQD (reference sequence). Here the CDR3 reads CASSDSNQPQHF. The CDR3 coding sequence is TGCGCCAGCAGTGATAGCAATCAGCCCCAGCATTTT.

The chain links TRBV19 to TRBJ1-3; D gene uncertain. V dropped 2 bases and J dropped 1 base, with 12 bases sitting between them. Germline CDR1 and CDR2: LNHDA and SQIVND (reference sequence). CDR3 length equals 16 residues. Here the CDR3 reads CASSIIGETSGNTIYF. In DNA form, the CDR3 reads TGTGCCAGTAGTATAATCGGGGAGACGTCTGGAAACACCATATATTTT.

The chain links TRBV7-9 to TRBJ1-6, with D perhaps matching TRBD1 (6 bases). This CDR3 region has 14 residues. Germline CDR1 is SEHNR and CDR2 is FQNEAQ (reference sequence). V lost 6 bases, J lost 10 bases, and 16 bases lay in between. Here the CDR3 reads CASRAAGARSPLHF. CDR3 nucleotides: TGTGCCAGCAGGGCGGCGGGGGCAAGATCACCCCTCCACTTT. Combining the CDR3 with reference TRBV7-9 and TRBJ1-6 gives the whole variable domain DTGVSQNPRHKITKRGQNVTFRCDPISEHNRLYWYRQTLGQGPEFLTYFQNEAQLEKSRLLSDRFSAERPKGSFSTLEIQRTEQGDSAMYLCASRAAGARSPLHFGNGTRLTVT.

This clone was detected a few times. This chain uses TRBV29-1 with TRBJ1-5; 8 nucleotides line up with TRBD1. CDR1 is SQVTM, CDR2 ANQGSEA, per germline. With 5 bases clipped from V and 3 bases from J, the junction kept 3 bases outside the gene matches. CDR3 size: 13 residues. Written as DNA, the CDR3 is TGCAGCGTTCGGGACAGGTCCAATCAGCCCCAGCATTTT. This gives the protein CSVRDRSNQPQHF.

The chain uses TRBV19 and TRBJ2-1; 13 nucleotides align to TRBD2. The germline CDR1 and CDR2 sequences are LNHDA and SQIVND (reference sequence). J was trimmed by 10 bases and V by 9 bases; bases with no gene match: 12. The CDR3 is made up of 15 amino acids. The CDR3 is CASTQRTSGGAEQFF. CDR3 nucleotide sequence: TGTGCCAGCACACAGAGGACTAGCGGGGGAGCAGAGCAGTTCTTC.

V is TRBV7-8 and J is TRBJ2-5; a weak D match, TRBD1 (6 bases). Deletions cut 3 bases from V and 4 bases from J, with 18 bases between. CDR1 and CDR2 from the germline V gene are SGHVS and FQNEAQ. This CDR3 has 16 residues. CDR3 region: CASSFRGNPARETQYF. DNA for the CDR3: TGTGCCAGCAGCTTTAGGGGGAATCCAGCGAGAGAGACCCAGTACTTC.

In this sample, this clone turned up once. This chain uses TRBV10-2 with TRBJ2-3; 11 positions agree with TRBD2. V lost 7 bases, J lost 2 bases, and 8 bases stayed unmatched. Germline V gene sequence: CDR1 WSHSY, CDR2 SAAADI. The length of the CDR3 is 16 residues. The DNA for the CDR3 is TGCGCCAGCACCGAACTTAGCGGGGGGGCCACAGATACGCAGTATTTT. Translation: CASTELSGGATDTQYF.

The chain carries TRBV29-1 and TRBJ1-2, with a tentative D call TRBD1 (5 bases). Trimming removed 2 bases at V and 8 bases at J, with 9 bases between. The CDR3 has 11 amino acids. Germline V gene data show CDR1 as SQVTM and CDR2 as ANQGSEA. CDR3 nucleotides: TGCAGCGTTGAAAAAGGGGAGGGCTACACCTTC. It specifies CSVEKGEGYTF.

The rearrangement joins TRBV6-5 to TRBJ2-7, with 8 bases matching TRBD1. This CDR3 has 13 residues. J was trimmed by 9 bases and V by 6 bases; bases with no gene match: 10. Germline V gene lookup returns CDR1 MNHEY and CDR2 SVGAGI. CDR3 in amino acids: CASRLGTGGVQYF. CDR3 coding DNA: TGTGCCAGCAGACTTGGGACAGGAGGTGTGCAGTACTTC.

This rearrangement joins TRBV9 to TRBJ2-7; D remains unclear. Trimming took off 4 bases at V and 0 bases at J, with 17 bases between the two ends. CDR1 is SGDLS and CDR2 is YYNGEE in the germline V gene. CDR3 size: 16 residues. CDR3 sequence (DNA): TGTGCCAGCAGCCCTTCCGGATCGACACTCTCCTACGAGCAGTACTTC. Translated: CASSPSGSTLSYEQYF.

The chain carries TRBV19 and TRBJ1-6; D remains ambiguous. V lost 3 bases, J lost 12 bases, and 15 bases lay in between. Germline V CDR1 and CDR2: LNHDA, SQIVND (reference sequence). CDR3 size: 14 residues. In DNA, the CDR3 is TGTGCCAGTAGTATTTCTGAGGCAGACGGACCCCTCCACTTT. Translating gives CASSISEADGPLHF.

The chain couples TRBV11-2 to TRBJ1-5; 8 positions agree with TRBD1. CDR1 SGHAT and CDR2 FQNNGV come from the germline V gene. The CDR3 is made up of 14 amino acids. Trimming took 4 bases from V and 7 from J; bases not matched to a gene: 6. CDR3 residues: CASSSHRGAQPQHF. CDR3 DNA sequence: TGTGCCAGCAGCTCACACAGGGGGGCCCAGCCCCAGCATTTT. Combining the CDR3 with reference TRBV11-2 and TRBJ1-5 gives the whole variable domain EAGVAQSPRYKIIEKRQSVAFWCNPISGHATLYWYQQILGQGPKLLIQFQNNGVVDDSQLPKDRFSAERLKGVDSTLKIQPAKLEDSAVYLCASSSHRGAQPQHFGDGTRLSIL.

V and J are TRBV6-1 and TRBJ1-5, with D possibly matching TRBD1 (5 bases). The CDR3 is 16 residues long. The V end was cut by 3 bases, the J end by 2 bases, with 14 bases between. CDR1 is MNHNS and CDR2 is SASEGT in the germline V gene. CDR3 nucleotide sequence: TGTGCCAGCAGTGAGCGGGGGGTGGGGGGCAATCAGCCCCAGCATTTT. It is translated as CASSERGVGGNQPQHF.

Concerning this clone itself: The sample has other DNA sequences that encode this CDR3 too. The chain links TRBV7-9 to TRBJ1-6; possible D gene TRBD1, 5 bases. Between the trimmed V and J ends, which lost 1 base and 3 bases, there was a span of 7 bases. From germline, CDR1 is SEHNR and CDR2 FQNEAQ (reference sequence). This CDR3 region has 15 residues. The CDR3: CASSLETVYNSPLHF. The DNA for the CDR3 is TGTGCCAGCAGCTTAGAGACAGTCTATAATTCACCCCTCCACTTT. The variable domain in full, completed from reference TRBV7-9 and TRBJ1-6, reads DTGVSQNPRHKITKRGQNVTFRCDPISEHNRLYWYRQTLGQGPEFLTYFQNEAQLEKSRLLSDRFSAERPKGSFSTLEIQRTEQGDSAMYLCASSLETVYNSPLHFGNGTRLTVT.